Each of the 23 T cell receptor beta chains below was sequenced from the same sample in a study of shared clonotypes between healthy human individuals. TCRdb's copy holds only in-frame clones and misses some; the assay was immunoSEQ multiplex PCR. The table records 500,000 to 550,000 clones, about 96% of them present only once. Material for sequencing was naive CD4+ T cells sorted from blood. As for subset: CD45RA+ positively selected. Receptor source: a woman aged 25 to 39 in good health.

This clone was seen a single time. The rearrangement uses TRBV2 and TRBJ1-5; D remains unclear. The V and J ends lost 3 bases and 3 bases respectively, with 9 bases between them. CDR1 and CDR2 from the germline V gene are SNHLY and FYNNEI. This CDR3 spans 14 amino acids. CDR3 amino acids: CASSDDPYNQPQHF. The DNA of the CDR3 is TGTGCCAGCAGTGACGACCCATACAATCAGCCCCAGCATTTT.

This chain joins TRBV10-1 and TRBJ2-5; 7 bases are shared with TRBD2. With the DNA end fitting TRBJ2-7 better, the J assignment may be wrong. Germline V gene sequence: CDR1 WNHNN, CDR2 SYGVQD (reference sequence). The CDR3 sequence is 15 residues long. The CDR3 sequence: CASSDGASGSYEQYF. The CDR3 DNA follows: TGCGCCAGCAGTGATGGGGCTAGCGGTTCCTACGAGCAGTACTTC.

The chain joins TRBV6-5 to TRBJ2-7; TRBD2 matches 10 bases. This CDR3 comprises 15 residues. The V and J ends lost 7 bases and 2 bases, in that order; junction bases with no gene match: 8. The germline CDR1 and CDR2 sequences are MNHEY and SVGAGI. CDR3 residues: CASTLTSGWAYEQYF. The CDR3 DNA sequence: TGTGCCAGCACCCTGACTAGCGGGTGGGCCTACGAGCAGTACTTC.

This chain connects TRBV27 to TRBJ1-2; D ambiguous. V lost 7 bases and J lost 3, with 9 bases in between. Germline loops: CDR1 MNHEY, CDR2 SMNVEV (reference sequence). The CDR3 runs to 12 residues. The CDR3 DNA reads TGTGCCAGCAACCGAGGGCACTATGGCTACACCTTC. It specifies CASNRGHYGYTF.

CDR3 in amino acids: CASRGNYNEQFF. The DNA of the CDR3 is TGTGCCAGCCGGGGGAATTACAATGAGCAGTTCTTC. The V gene is TRBV7-2, the J gene TRBJ2-1; D might be TRBD2 (6 bases). The CDR3 runs to 12 residues. From germline, CDR1 is SGHTA and CDR2 FQGNSA. V was cut by 8 bases and J by 4 bases, with 9 bases left in between.

The genes are TRBV28 and TRBJ1-3; D possibly corresponds to TRBD1 (6 bases). Germline V gene lookup returns CDR1 MDHEN and CDR2 SYDVKM. The CDR3 covers 16 residues. Trimming pared 5 bases from V and 2 bases from J, leaving 16 bases between. The CDR3 bases are TGTGCCAGCAGTCCCACTGGGGGGGCGGCTGGAAACACCATATATTTT. Translated, it gives CASSPTGGAAGNTIYF.

This clone appeared once. This chain uses TRBV14 with TRBJ1-4; the D is unclear. Trimming took 3 bases from V and 7 from J, leaving 12 bases between them. Germline assignment: CDR1 SGHDN and CDR2 FVKESK. CDR3 length: 14 residues. DNA for the CDR3: TGTGCCAGCAGCCAGATGGGATTTGGTGAAAAACTGTTTTTT. It yields the protein CASSQMGFGEKLFF.

V is TRBV19 and J is TRBJ1-5; perhaps TRBD1 as D (5 bases). This CDR3 region has 13 residues. V lost 5 bases to trimming and J lost 4 bases, with 9 bases between them. Germline V lookup: CDR1 LNHDA, CDR2 SQIVND (reference sequence). In nucleotides, the CDR3 is TGTGCCAGTAGTGAGGGGAGTAATCAGCCCCAGCATTTT. This codes for CASSEGSNQPQHF. Based on the CDR3 plus reference TRBV19 and TRBJ1-5, the full variable domain is DGGITQSPKYLFRKEGQNVTLSCEQNLNHDAMYWYRQDPGQGLRLIYYSQIVNDFQKGDIAEGYSVSREKKESFPLTVTSAQKNPTAFYLCASSEGSNQPQHFGDGTRLSIL.

This chain connects TRBV27 to TRBJ2-1; D unclear. The germline V and J ends were trimmed by 6 bases and 7 bases, with 13 bases remaining between them. There are 13 residues in the CDR3. From germline, CDR1 is MNHEY and CDR2 SMNVEV (reference sequence). CDR3 amino acids: CASRLNVGNEQFF. The CDR3 nucleotides are TGTGCCAGCAGATTAAACGTTGGGAATGAGCAGTTCTTC.

V is TRBV7-2 and J is TRBJ1-6, with 7 bases matching TRBD1. This CDR3 has 16 residues. Trimming removed 6 bases from V and 9 bases from J; junction bases left unmatched: 14. Per germline, CDR1 SGHTA and CDR2 FQGNSA. For the CDR3, the DNA is TGTGCCAGCAGTCCCGGGACAGTCATTATAGCTTCACCCCTCCACTTT. Protein: CASSPGTVIIASPLHF.

This clone is a singleton in its sample. V is TRBV27 and J is TRBJ2-1; 12 nucleotides align to TRBD2. The ends lost 5 bases at V and 5 bases at J; junction bases unmatched: 4. CDR3 length: 15 residues. Looked up from germline, CDR1 is MNHEY and CDR2 is SMNVEV (reference sequence). The CDR3 is CASSPWTSGNNEQFF. Here the CDR3 DNA reads TGTGCCAGCAGTCCCTGGACTAGCGGGAACAATGAGCAGTTCTTC.

The J gene is TRBJ2-3, the V gene TRBV6-5, with a tentative D call TRBD2 (6 bases). The CDR3 sequence is 14 residues long. Trimming shortened V by 6 bases and J by 6 bases, and 16 bases separated the two germline ends. Germline V gives CDR1 MNHEY, CDR2 SVGAGI. The CDR3 spells CASSVTPGVDTQYF. CDR3 nucleotide sequence: TGTGCCAGCAGCGTTACCCCGGGGGTGGATACGCAGTATTTT.

In nucleotides, the CDR3 is TGTGCCAGCAGCTTAGATCCAGCTTTCGGATCCTACAATGAGCAGTTCTTC. Translating it yields CASSLDPAFGSYNEQFF. The chain combines TRBV7-2 with TRBJ2-1; D is ambiguous. V shed 1 base and J shed 1 base, with 14 bases lying between them. Germline CDR1 SGHTA, CDR2 FQGNSA. This CDR3 is built from 17 residues. The full variable domain, in which reference TRBV7-2 and TRBJ2-1 provide the parts outside the CDR3, is GAGVSQSPSNKVTEKGKDVELRCDPISGHTALYWYRQSLGQGLEFLIYFQGNSAPDKSGLPSDRFSAERTGGSVSTLTIQRTQQEDSAVYLCASSLDPAFGSYNEQFFGPGTRLTVL.

The chain links TRBV28 to TRBJ1-6; 10 bases fit TRBD1. Germline lookup yields CDR1 MDHEN and CDR2 SYDVKM. CDR3 length: 14 residues. The trim removed 2 bases at V and 10 bases at J, leaving 2 bases unmatched. CDR3 sequence reads: CASSLGTGESPLHF. The CDR3 nucleotides read TGTGCCAGCAGTTTAGGGACAGGGGAATCACCCCTCCACTTT.

The J gene is TRBJ1-1, the V gene TRBV5-1; 7 positions agree with TRBD1. The CDR3 contains 14 residues. The J segment lost 3 bases and the V segment lost 5 bases, leaving 7 bases of the junction unmatched. Germline lookup yields CDR1 SGHRS and CDR2 YFSETQ. Written as DNA, the CDR3 is TGCGCCAGCAGGGTGACAGGGAGAGACACTGAAGCTTTCTTT. This codes for CASRVTGRDTEAFF.

This clone occurred once. The CDR3 DNA follows: TGTGCCAGCAGCAGAACAACGGGACTAGCGATTGTCGAGCAGTACTTC. It specifies CASSRTTGLAIVEQYF. V usage is TRBV7-2 and J usage is TRBJ2-5, with TRBD2 matching over 10 bases. The DNA end is more similar to TRBJ2-7, so the J call may be wrong. The CDR3 is made up of 16 amino acids. The germline V gene has CDR1 SGHTA and CDR2 FQGNSA.

The chain recombines TRBV10-3 with TRBJ1-5, with D possibly TRBD1 on 6 matching bases. Germline assignment: CDR1 ENHRY and CDR2 SYGVKD. The germline V and J ends were trimmed by 3 bases and 2 bases, with 17 bases remaining between them. The CDR3 contains 17 residues. The CDR3 sequence: CAISENGGAAGNQPQHF. CDR3 coding DNA: TGTGCCATCAGTGAAAATGGGGGGGCGGCGGGCAATCAGCCCCAGCATTTT.

The J gene is TRBJ2-1, the V gene TRBV10-3, with TRBD2 matching 12 bases. The germline V gene has CDR1 ENHRY and CDR2 SYGVKD. Trimming took 3 bases from V and 6 from J; bases not matched to a gene: 6. The CDR3 is 16 residues long. The DNA for the CDR3 is TGTGCCATCAGTGACGGGCTAGCGGGAGGGCGCAATGAGCAGTTCTTC. Translation gives CAISDGLAGGRNEQFF.

This rearrangement joins TRBV19 to TRBJ1-2; 9 bases are shared with TRBD1. J was trimmed by 3 bases and V by 6 bases; bases with no gene match: 8. Germline CDR1 reads LNHDA; CDR2 reads SQIVND (reference sequence). CDR3 length: 15 amino acids. Written as DNA, the CDR3 is TGTGCCAGTAGACCCCGGGACAGGGCTGACTATGGCTACACCTTC. It is translated as CASRPRDRADYGYTF. Looking up the rest from reference TRBV19 and TRBJ1-2 gives the full variable domain: DGGITQSPKYLFRKEGQNVTLSCEQNLNHDAMYWYRQDPGQGLRLIYYSQIVNDFQKGDIAEGYSVSREKKESFPLTVTSAQKNPTAFYLCASRPRDRADYGYTFGSGTRLTVV.

The J gene is TRBJ2-7, the V gene TRBV6-4, with a possible D match to TRBD1 (5 bases). The CDR3 has 13 residues. V was clipped by 3 bases and J by 5 bases, with 11 bases between them. Germline CDR1 MRHNA, CDR2 SNTAGT. The CDR3 sequence: CASSEGEKDEQYF. The CDR3 nucleotides are TGTGCCAGCAGTGAAGGGGAAAAGGACGAGCAGTACTTC.

The V call is TRBV10-3, the J call TRBJ1-2; D perhaps matches TRBD1 (5 bases). This CDR3 is built from 14 residues. Trimming cost V 6 bases and J 5 bases, with 16 bases left between them. Germline loops: CDR1 ENHRY, CDR2 SYGVKD. CDR3 sequence: CAIRGDLEVYGYTF. As DNA, the CDR3 is TGTGCCATCAGGGGGGATCTGGAGGTATATGGCTACACCTTC.

In nucleotides, the CDR3 is TGCAGCGTTGAACTTATAGCGGGAGTAGGGGAGCAGTACTTC. Amino acids: CSVELIAGVGEQYF. The chain joins TRBV29-1 to TRBJ2-7; 9 bases align to TRBD2. V gave up 2 bases and J gave up 7 bases; unmatched junction bases: 9. CDR3 length equals 14 residues. Germline V gene lookup returns CDR1 SQVTM and CDR2 ANQGSEA.

This clone appeared a few times. The chain is built from TRBV28 and TRBJ2-7; D remains unclear. The CDR3 runs to 12 residues. V dropped 5 bases and J dropped 2 bases, with 7 bases sitting between them. The germline CDR1 and CDR2 sequences are MDHEN and SYDVKM. CDR3 sequence: CASSALPYEQYF. CDR3 sequence (DNA): TGTGCCAGCAGTGCCCTACCCTACGAGCAGTACTTC.